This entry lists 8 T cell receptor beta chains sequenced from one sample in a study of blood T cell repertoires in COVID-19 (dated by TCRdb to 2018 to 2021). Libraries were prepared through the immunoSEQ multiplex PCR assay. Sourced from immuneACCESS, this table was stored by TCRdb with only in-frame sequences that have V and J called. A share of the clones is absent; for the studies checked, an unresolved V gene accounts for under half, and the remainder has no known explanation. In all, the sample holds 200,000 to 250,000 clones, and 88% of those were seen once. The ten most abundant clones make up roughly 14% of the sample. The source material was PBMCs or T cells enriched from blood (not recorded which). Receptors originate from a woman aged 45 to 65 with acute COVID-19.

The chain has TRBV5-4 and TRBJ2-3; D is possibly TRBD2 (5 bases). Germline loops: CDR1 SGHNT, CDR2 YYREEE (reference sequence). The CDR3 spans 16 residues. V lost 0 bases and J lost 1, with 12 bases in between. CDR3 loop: CASSLVLLGGTDTQYF. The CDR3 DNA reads TGTGCCAGCAGCTTGGTTTTACTAGGAGGCACAGATACGCAGTATTTT.

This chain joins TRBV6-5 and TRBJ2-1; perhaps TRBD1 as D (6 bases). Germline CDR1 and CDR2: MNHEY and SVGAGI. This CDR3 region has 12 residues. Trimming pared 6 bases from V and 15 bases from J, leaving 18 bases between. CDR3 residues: CASRDSWGRGFF. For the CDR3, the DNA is TGTGCCAGCAGGGACAGTTGGGGGCGCGGGTTCTTC.

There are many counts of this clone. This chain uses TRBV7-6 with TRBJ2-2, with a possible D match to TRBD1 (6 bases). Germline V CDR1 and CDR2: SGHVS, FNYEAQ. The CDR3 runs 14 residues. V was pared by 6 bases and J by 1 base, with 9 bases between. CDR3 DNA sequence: TGTGCCAGCAGATCGACAGGGAACACCGGGGAGCTGTTTTTT. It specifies CASRSTGNTGELFF. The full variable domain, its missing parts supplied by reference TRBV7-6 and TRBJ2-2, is GAGVSQSPRYKVTKRGQDVALRCDPISGHVSLYWYRQALGQGPEFLTYFNYEAQQDKSGLPNDRFSAERPEGSISTLTIQRTEQRDSAMYRCASRSTGNTGELFFGEGSRLTVL.

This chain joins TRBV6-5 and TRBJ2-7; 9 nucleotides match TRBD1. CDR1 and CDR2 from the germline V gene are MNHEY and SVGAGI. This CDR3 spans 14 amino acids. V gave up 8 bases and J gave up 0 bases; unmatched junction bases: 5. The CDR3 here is CASVHRGPSYEQYF. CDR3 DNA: TGTGCCAGCGTTCACAGGGGGCCCTCCTACGAGCAGTACTTC.

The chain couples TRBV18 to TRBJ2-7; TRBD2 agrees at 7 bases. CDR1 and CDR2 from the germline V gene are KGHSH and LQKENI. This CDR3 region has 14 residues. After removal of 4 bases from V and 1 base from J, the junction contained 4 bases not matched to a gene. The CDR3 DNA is TGTGCCAGCTCACGGGGCGGGAGTTCCTACGAGCAGTACTTC. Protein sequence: CASSRGGSSYEQYF.

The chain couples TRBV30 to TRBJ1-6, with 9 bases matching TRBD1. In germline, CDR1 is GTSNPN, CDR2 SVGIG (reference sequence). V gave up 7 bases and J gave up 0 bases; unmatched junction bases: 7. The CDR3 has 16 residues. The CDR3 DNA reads TGTGCCTTTGCCGGGACAGGGAGCTCCTATAATTCACCCCTCCACTTT. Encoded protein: CAFAGTGSSYNSPLHF.

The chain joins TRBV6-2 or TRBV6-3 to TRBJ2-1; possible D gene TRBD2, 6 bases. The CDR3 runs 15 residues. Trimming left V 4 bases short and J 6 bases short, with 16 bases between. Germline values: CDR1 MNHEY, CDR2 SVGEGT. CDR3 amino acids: CASSLMAGTFNEQFF. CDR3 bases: TGTGCCAGCAGTTTGATGGCCGGGACTTTCAATGAGCAGTTCTTC.

The CDR3 DNA follows: TGTGCCAGCAGTTACGTGGCCCTGAACACTGAAGCTTTCTTT. Encoded protein: CASSYVALNTEAFF. The chain uses TRBV6-2 or TRBV6-3 and TRBJ1-1; D unresolved. Germline V lookup: CDR1 MNHEY, CDR2 SVGEGT. Trimming took off 2 bases at V and 0 bases at J, with 7 bases between the two ends. This CDR3 is 14 amino acids long.